The table lists the clone carrying this T cell receptor (beta chain) with a few counts. This sample is drawn from a study of T cells in Graves' hyperthyroidism and ophthalmopathy. Uncontrolled infections, other autoimmune diseases, pregnancy or lactation led to exclusion of patients. Template material for amplifying TCR beta CDR3 regions consisted of RNA transcripts. HTBI primers drove first-round RT-PCR of the TCR CDR3. TCRdb re-called the multiplex PCR reads with MiXCR, one entry per CDR3 protein. The profile shows approximately 420,000 distinct CDR3 sequences, approximately 15% of them singletons. V lost 1 base and J lost 1, with 27 bases in between. The CDR3 is 21 amino acids. CDR1 and CDR2 from the germline V gene are LGHDT and YNNKEL (reference sequence).

The TCR comes from a woman in her twenties or thirties with Graves' hyperthyroidism. J is TRBJ2-3 and V is TRBV3-1, with D possibly TRBD2 on 6 matching bases. Sequencing was performed on blood. Here the CDR3 reads CASSQGGSLVGARRGTDTQYF. The CDR3 coding sequence is TGTGCCAGCAGCCAAGGGGGGTCCCTGGTTGGAGCCAGGAGGGGCACAGATACGCAGTATTTT.